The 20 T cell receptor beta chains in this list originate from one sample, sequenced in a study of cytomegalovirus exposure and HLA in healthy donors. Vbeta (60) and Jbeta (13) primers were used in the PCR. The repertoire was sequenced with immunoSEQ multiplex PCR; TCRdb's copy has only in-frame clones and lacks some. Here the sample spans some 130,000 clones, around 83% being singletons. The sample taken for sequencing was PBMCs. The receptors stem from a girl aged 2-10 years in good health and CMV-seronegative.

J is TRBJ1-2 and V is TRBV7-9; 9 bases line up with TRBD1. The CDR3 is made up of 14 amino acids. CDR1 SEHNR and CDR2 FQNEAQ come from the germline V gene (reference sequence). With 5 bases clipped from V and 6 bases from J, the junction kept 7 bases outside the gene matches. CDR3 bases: TGTGCCAGCAGCGCCCGACAGGGGGGAAATGGCTACACCTTC. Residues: CASSARQGGNGYTF.

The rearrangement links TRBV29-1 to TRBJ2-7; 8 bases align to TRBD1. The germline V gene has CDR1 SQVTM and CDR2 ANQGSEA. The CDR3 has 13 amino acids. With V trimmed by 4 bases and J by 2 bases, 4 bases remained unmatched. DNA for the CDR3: TGCAGCGTTGTAACAGGGGGGACCTACGAGCAGTACTTC. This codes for CSVVTGGTYEQYF.

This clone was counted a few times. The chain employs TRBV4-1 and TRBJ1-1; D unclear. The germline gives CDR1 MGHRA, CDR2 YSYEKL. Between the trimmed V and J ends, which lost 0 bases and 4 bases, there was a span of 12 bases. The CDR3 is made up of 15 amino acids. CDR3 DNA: TGCGCCAGCAGCCAAGAAGGGTCGGGAGTCACTGAAGCTTTCTTT. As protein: CASSQEGSGVTEAFF.

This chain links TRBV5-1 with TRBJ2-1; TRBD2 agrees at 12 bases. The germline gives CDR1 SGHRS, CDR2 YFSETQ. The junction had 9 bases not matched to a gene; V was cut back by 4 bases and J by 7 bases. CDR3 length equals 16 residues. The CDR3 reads CASSILAGGPKNEQFF. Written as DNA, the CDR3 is TGCGCCAGCAGCATCCTAGCGGGGGGGCCAAAGAATGAGCAGTTCTTC.

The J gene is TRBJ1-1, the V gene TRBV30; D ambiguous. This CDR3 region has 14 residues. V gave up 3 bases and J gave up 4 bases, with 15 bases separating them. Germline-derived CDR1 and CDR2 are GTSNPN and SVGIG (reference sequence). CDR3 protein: CAWSSKPLSTEAFF. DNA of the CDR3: TGTGCCTGGAGCTCTAAACCTCTTAGCACTGAAGCTTTCTTT.

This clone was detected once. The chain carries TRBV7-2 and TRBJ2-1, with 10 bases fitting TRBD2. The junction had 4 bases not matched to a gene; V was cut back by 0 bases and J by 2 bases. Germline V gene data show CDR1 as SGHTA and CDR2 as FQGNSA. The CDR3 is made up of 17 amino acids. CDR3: CASSLARLAGAYNEQFF. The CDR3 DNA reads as TGTGCCAGCAGCTTAGCGCGGCTAGCGGGGGCCTACAATGAGCAGTTCTTC. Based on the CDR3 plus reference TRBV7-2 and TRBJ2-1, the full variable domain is GAGVSQSPSNKVTEKGKDVELRCDPISGHTALYWYRQSLGQGLEFLIYFQGNSAPDKSGLPSDRFSAERTGGSVSTLTIQRTQQEDSAVYLCASSLARLAGAYNEQFFGPGTRLTVL.

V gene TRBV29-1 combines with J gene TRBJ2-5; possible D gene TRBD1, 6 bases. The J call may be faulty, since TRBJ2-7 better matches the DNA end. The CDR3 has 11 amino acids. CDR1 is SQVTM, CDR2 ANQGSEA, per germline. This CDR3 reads CSVKDSYEQYF. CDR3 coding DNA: TGCAGCGTAAAGGACAGCTACGAGCAGTACTTC.

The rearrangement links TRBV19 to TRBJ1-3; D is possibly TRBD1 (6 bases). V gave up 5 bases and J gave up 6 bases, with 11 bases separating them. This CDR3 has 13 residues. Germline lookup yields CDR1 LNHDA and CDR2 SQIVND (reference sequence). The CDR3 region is CASSWAGANTIYF. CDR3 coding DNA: TGTGCCAGTAGTTGGGCAGGGGCAAACACCATATATTTT.

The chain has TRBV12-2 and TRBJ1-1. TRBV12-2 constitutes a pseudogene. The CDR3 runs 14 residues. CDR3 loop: CASRSPRRYTEAFF. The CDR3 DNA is TGTGCAAGTCGCTCACCCCGGAGGTACACTGAAGCTTTCTTT.

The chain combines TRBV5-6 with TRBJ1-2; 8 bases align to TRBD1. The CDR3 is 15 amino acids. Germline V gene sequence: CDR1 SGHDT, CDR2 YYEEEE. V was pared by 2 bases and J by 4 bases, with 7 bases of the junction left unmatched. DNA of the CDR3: TGTGCCAGCAGCTTACGCGACAGGGGATTCTATGGCTACACCTTC. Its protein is CASSLRDRGFYGYTF.

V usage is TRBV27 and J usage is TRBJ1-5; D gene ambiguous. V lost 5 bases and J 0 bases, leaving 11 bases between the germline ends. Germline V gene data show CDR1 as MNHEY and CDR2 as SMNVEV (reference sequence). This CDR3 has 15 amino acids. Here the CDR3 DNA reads TGTGCCAGCAGTCTAGACGGGAATAGCAATCAGCCCCAGCATTTT. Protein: CASSLDGNSNQPQHF.

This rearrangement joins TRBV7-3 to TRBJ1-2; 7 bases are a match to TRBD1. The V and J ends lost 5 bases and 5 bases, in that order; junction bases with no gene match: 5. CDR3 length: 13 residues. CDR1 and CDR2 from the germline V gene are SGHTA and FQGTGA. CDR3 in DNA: TGTGCCAGCAGCCTAGGGACAGATTATGGCTACACCTTC. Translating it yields CASSLGTDYGYTF. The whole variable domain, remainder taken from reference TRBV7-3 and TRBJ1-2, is GAGVSQTPSNKVTEKGKYVELRCDPISGHTALYWYRQSLGQGPEFLIYFQGTGAADDSGLPNDRFFAVRPEGSVSTLKIQRTERGDSAVYLCASSLGTDYGYTFGSGTRLTVV.

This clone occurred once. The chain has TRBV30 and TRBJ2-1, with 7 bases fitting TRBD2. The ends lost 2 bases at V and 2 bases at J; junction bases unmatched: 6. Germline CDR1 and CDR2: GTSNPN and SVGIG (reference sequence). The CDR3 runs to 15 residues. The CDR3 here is CAWSKLAVTYNEQFF. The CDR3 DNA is TGTGCCTGGAGTAAGCTAGCGGTTACCTACAATGAGCAGTTCTTC.

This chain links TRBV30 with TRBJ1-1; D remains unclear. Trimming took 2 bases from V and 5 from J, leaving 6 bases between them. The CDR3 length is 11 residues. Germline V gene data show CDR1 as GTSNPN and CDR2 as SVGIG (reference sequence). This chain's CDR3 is CAWSPKTEAFF. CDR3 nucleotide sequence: TGTGCCTGGAGTCCTAAGACTGAAGCTTTCTTT.

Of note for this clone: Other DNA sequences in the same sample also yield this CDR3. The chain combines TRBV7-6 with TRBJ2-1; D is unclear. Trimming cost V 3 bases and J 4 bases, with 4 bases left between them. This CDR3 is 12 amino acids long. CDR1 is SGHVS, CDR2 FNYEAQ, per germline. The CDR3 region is CASSFRYNEQFF. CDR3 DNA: TGTGCCAGCAGCTTCCGTTACAATGAGCAGTTCTTC.

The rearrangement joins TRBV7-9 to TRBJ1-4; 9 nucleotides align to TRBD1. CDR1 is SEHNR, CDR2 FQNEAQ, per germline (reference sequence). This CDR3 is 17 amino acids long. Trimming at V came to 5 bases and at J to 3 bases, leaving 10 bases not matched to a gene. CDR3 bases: TGTGCCAGCAGCCGCGGACAGGGGCGGGAAGCTAATGAAAAACTGTTTTTT. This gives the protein CASSRGQGREANEKLFF.

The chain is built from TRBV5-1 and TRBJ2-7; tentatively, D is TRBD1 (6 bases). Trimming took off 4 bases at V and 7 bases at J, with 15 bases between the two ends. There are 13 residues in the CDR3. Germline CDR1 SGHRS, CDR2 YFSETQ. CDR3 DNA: TGCGCCAGCAGCGATACAGGGCTGGGGGAGCAGTACTTC. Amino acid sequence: CASSDTGLGEQYF.

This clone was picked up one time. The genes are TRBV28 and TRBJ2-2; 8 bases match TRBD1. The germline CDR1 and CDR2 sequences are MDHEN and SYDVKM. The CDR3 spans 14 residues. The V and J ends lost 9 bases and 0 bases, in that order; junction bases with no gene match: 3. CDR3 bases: TGTGCCAGGCCACAGGGGGCGAACACCGGGGAGCTGTTTTTT. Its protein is CARPQGANTGELFF.

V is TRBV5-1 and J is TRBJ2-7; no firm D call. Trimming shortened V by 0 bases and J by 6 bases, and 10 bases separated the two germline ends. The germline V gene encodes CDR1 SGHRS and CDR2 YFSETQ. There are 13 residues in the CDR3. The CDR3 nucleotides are TGCGCCAGCAGCTTGGCCCTCGGTGGCGAGCAGTACTTC. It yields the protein CASSLALGGEQYF.

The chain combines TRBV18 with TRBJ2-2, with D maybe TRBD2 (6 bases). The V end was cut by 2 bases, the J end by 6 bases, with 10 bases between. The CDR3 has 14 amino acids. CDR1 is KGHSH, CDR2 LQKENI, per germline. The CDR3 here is CASSPSGEAGELFF. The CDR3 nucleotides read TGTGCCAGCTCACCATCGGGGGAAGCCGGGGAGCTGTTTTTT.